The entry below describes one T cell receptor (beta chain). One end of the junction does not line up with germline, which may come from a read error. Primers used in a second PCR of about 7 to 12 cycles were a sample-barcoded 5' primer and a J-beta primer mix. MiXCR, run by TCRdb on the 5' RACE reads, gives a single entry per CDR3 protein. The sample records approximately 960,000 distinct CDR3 sequences, 29% being singletons. The V gene's germline CDR1 is SGHTA and CDR2 FQGTGA. The CDR3 covers 16 residues. The record originates from a study of blood T cells in healthy people across ages. The sample also formed part of further work on T cells of mothers and their children.

This rearrangement joins TRBV7-3 to TRBJ2-1, with 8 bases that match TRBD2. The sequence derives from a woman aged 40 to 49 in good health. The sequencing input was blood. The CDR3 DNA sequence: TGTGTCAGCAGCTTAGGTTCGAGACTAGCGACTAATGAGCAGTTCTTC. Translated, it gives CVSSLGSRLATNEQFF.